Presented here are 23 T cell receptor beta chains from one specimen sequenced in a study of cytomegalovirus exposure and HLA in healthy donors. This PCR relied on a set of 60 Vbeta primers and 13 Jbeta primers. The table came from immunoSEQ multiplex PCR; TCRdb's copy has only in-frame clones and leaves some out. The data contain about 70,000 clones, roughly 90% of them singletons. Sequencing was done on a sample of PBMCs. The receptors stem from a woman in her 30s in good health and CMV-seronegative.

The chain carries TRBV18 and TRBJ1-5, with D maybe TRBD1 (5 bases). Germline CDR1 and CDR2: KGHSH and LQKENI. V was pared by 2 bases and J by 0 bases, with 17 bases between. The CDR3 spans 18 residues. CDR3 DNA: TGTGCCAGCTCACCAAACATAATTCAGGGTCATAGCAATCAGCCCCAGCATTTT. The encoded protein is CASSPNIIQGHSNQPQHF.

The V gene is TRBV7-9, the J gene TRBJ2-4, with unresolved D. V lost 5 bases and J lost 5, with 19 bases in between. The CDR3 is 16 amino acids. CDR1 is SEHNR and CDR2 is FQNEAQ in the germline V gene (reference sequence). CDR3 region: CASSIYSERRENIQYF. CDR3 coding DNA: TGTGCCAGCAGCATTTATTCTGAGCGACGGGAAAACATTCAGTACTTC.

The chain uses TRBV27 and TRBJ2-6; weak D call: TRBD2 (6 bases). There are 19 residues in the CDR3. Trimming removed 5 bases at V and 0 bases at J, with 20 bases between. The germline V gene has CDR1 MNHEY and CDR2 SMNVEV (reference sequence). The CDR3 nucleotides read TGTGCCAGCAGTGTTTCCGTTTTAGCGGTCCGCTCTGGGGCCAACGTCCTGACTTTC. Its translation is CASSVSVLAVRSGANVLTF.

A single count supports this clone. The chain couples TRBV6-5 to TRBJ2-5; 10 bases are shared with TRBD1. The J call may be in error: the DNA end matches TRBJ2-7 better. There are 15 residues in the CDR3. Germline lookup yields CDR1 MNHEY and CDR2 SVGAGI. The CDR3 region is CASRRGRDRGYEQYF. CDR3 nucleotide sequence: TGTGCCAGCAGACGCGGCCGGGACAGGGGCTACGAGCAGTACTTC.

The chain couples TRBV25-1 to TRBJ2-3; perhaps TRBD1 as D (6 bases). The CDR3 consists of 17 residues. The V gene lost 4 bases and the J gene lost 0 bases, with 17 bases spanning the gap. The germline gives CDR1 MGHDK, CDR2 SYGVNS. DNA of the CDR3: TGTGCCAGCAGTGGTAGACAGAGGGGGTCTAGCACAGATACGCAGTATTTT. Translating gives CASSGRQRGSSTDTQYF.

This chain uses TRBV27 with TRBJ2-7, with 10 bases identical to TRBD2. The CDR3 covers 15 residues. With V trimmed by 4 bases and J by 1 base, 4 bases remained unmatched. Germline assignment: CDR1 MNHEY and CDR2 SMNVEV (reference sequence). The CDR3 sequence is CASSSASGSSYEQYF. CDR3 nucleotides: TGTGCCAGCAGTTCCGCTAGCGGGAGTTCCTACGAGCAGTACTTC.

The chain uses TRBV29-1 and TRBJ2-5, with 7 nucleotides matching TRBD2. The CDR3 runs 17 residues. The germline V gene has CDR1 SQVTM and CDR2 ANQGSEA. Trimming removed 0 bases from V and 2 bases from J; junction bases left unmatched: 12. The CDR3 DNA reads TGCAGCGTTGAAGAGCCGCTAGCGGCCAGACCTCAAGAGACCCAGTACTTC. Translated: CSVEEPLAARPQETQYF.

This chain joins TRBV5-1 and TRBJ1-1; weak D call: TRBD1 (6 bases). V gave up 4 bases and J gave up 1 base, with 11 bases separating them. The CDR3 contains 14 residues. The V gene's germline CDR1 is SGHRS and CDR2 YFSETQ. In nucleotides, the CDR3 is TGCGCCAGCAGCGGGGGGGGCGGGAACACTGAAGCTTTCTTT. Its translation is CASSGGGGNTEAFF.

The rearrangement links TRBV5-1 to TRBJ2-5; 9 bases align to TRBD1. The CDR3 is 14 residues long. V was clipped by 7 bases and J by 9 bases; unmatched bases: 13. Per germline, CDR1 SGHRS and CDR2 YFSETQ. The CDR3 nucleotides read TGCGCCAGCCGTTTCACAGGGGGCCAAGATTCCCAGTACTTC. Translated, it gives CASRFTGGQDSQYF.

Turning to this clone: Sequence at one end of the junction differs from germline and may be a read error. The CDR3 DNA is TGCGCCAGCGGCCAAGGACTAGCGGGAGAGGGGGAGCAGTACTTC. Translation gives CASGQGLAGEGEQYF. V usage is TRBV4-3 and J usage is TRBJ2-7; 13 positions agree with TRBD2. Germline V CDR1 and CDR2: LGHNA, YSLEER. There are 15 residues in the CDR3.

Only a few counts were recorded for this clone. The rearrangement uses TRBV10-3 and TRBJ1-3, with 11 bases aligning to TRBD1. The germline V gene has CDR1 ENHRY and CDR2 SYGVKD. The CDR3 runs 17 residues. The ends lost 2 bases at V and 0 bases at J; junction bases unmatched: 3. The CDR3 DNA follows: TGTGCCATCAGTGAGCTGGACAGGGGGCTCTCTGGAAACACCATATATTTT. It codes for CAISELDRGLSGNTIYF.

This rearrangement joins TRBV28 to TRBJ1-1, with D possibly matching TRBD1 (6 bases). The CDR3 has 17 amino acids. Germline CDR1 and CDR2: MDHEN and SYDVKM. V gave up 5 bases and J gave up 1 base, with 20 bases separating them. This CDR3 reads CASSPPGGRITNTEAFF. DNA for the CDR3: TGTGCCAGCAGTCCCCCCGGGGGGCGGATCACGAACACTGAAGCTTTCTTT.

The rearrangement uses TRBV6-5 and TRBJ1-6; the D is unclear. The CDR3 is 14 amino acids. V was pared by 2 bases and J by 5 bases, with 7 bases between. Germline lookup yields CDR1 MNHEY and CDR2 SVGAGI. The CDR3 region is CASSYGADNSPLHF. The CDR3 coding sequence is TGTGCCAGCAGTTACGGTGCAGATAATTCACCCCTCCACTTT.

The chain is built from TRBV10-3 and TRBJ1-3, with 7 nucleotides matching TRBD1. The CDR3 sequence is 18 residues long. Germline V gene sequence: CDR1 ENHRY, CDR2 SYGVKD. The trim removed 4 bases at V and 4 bases at J, leaving 16 bases unmatched. CDR3 sequence: CAISGSKGQSLEGNTIYF. The CDR3 region has the DNA TGTGCCATCAGTGGCTCGAAGGGACAGTCTCTAGAGGGAAACACCATATATTTT.

The genes are TRBV9 and TRBJ2-1; D call uncertain. Trimming removed 4 bases at V and 4 bases at J, with 18 bases between. Germline V gene sequence: CDR1 SGDLS, CDR2 YYNGEE. This CDR3 comprises 16 residues. In nucleotides, the CDR3 is TGTGCCAGCAGCCACGCAGGATCAGGCTTTTACAATGAGCAGTTCTTC. Protein: CASSHAGSGFYNEQFF.

The V call is TRBV16, the J call TRBJ2-3; 7 positions agree with TRBD1. The junction had 10 bases not matched to a gene; V was cut back by 4 bases and J by 3 bases. Germline V gives CDR1 KGHSY, CDR2 FQNENV. The CDR3 consists of 16 residues. The CDR3 DNA follows: TGTGCCAGCAGCCCCTTGACAGGGAAGAATACAGATACGCAGTATTTT. It codes for CASSPLTGKNTDTQYF.

V gene TRBV19 combines with J gene TRBJ1-3; TRBD1 agrees at 10 bases. The CDR3 covers 14 residues. Germline V gives CDR1 LNHDA, CDR2 SQIVND (reference sequence). J lost 1 base, V lost 9 bases, and 3 bases had no gene match. The chain's CDR3 is CASWDRGSGNTIYF. CDR3 DNA sequence: TGTGCCAGCTGGGACAGGGGATCTGGAAACACCATATATTTT.

The genes are TRBV7-9 and TRBJ2-7, with 9 bases fitting TRBD2. The ends lost 5 bases at V and 5 bases at J; junction bases unmatched: 7. Germline-derived CDR1 and CDR2 are SEHNR and FQNEAQ (reference sequence). The CDR3 is made up of 14 amino acids. CDR3 sequence: CASSLRSGSDEQYF. In nucleotides, the CDR3 is TGTGCCAGCAGCCTGCGTAGCGGGAGTGACGAGCAGTACTTC.

This clone was seen a single time. V is TRBV28 and J is TRBJ2-3, with a tentative D call TRBD1 (6 bases). This CDR3 has 16 amino acids. Per the germline V gene, CDR1 is MDHEN and CDR2 is SYDVKM. Trimming pared 4 bases from V and 2 bases from J, leaving 16 bases between. CDR3 sequence (DNA): TGTGCCAGCAGTTCCCCGGGACATACCTCCACAGATACGCAGTATTTT. It codes for CASSSPGHTSTDTQYF.

This clone occurred once. J is TRBJ2-7 and V is TRBV29-1; TRBD1 aligns across 7 bases. V shed 4 bases, J shed 2 bases, and the junction held 14 bases outside the gene matches. The CDR3 is 16 residues long. Germline values: CDR1 SQVTM, CDR2 ANQGSEA. The CDR3: CSVGGEGTDLPYEQYF. CDR3 sequence (DNA): TGCAGCGTTGGGGGCGAGGGGACAGATCTCCCCTACGAGCAGTACTTC.

V usage is TRBV4-3 and J usage is TRBJ2-5; 7 bases are shared with TRBD2. The CDR3 is 17 amino acids. The V gene's germline CDR1 is LGHNA and CDR2 YSLEER. Losses at the gene ends were 0 bases for V and 2 bases for J; bases not matched to a gene: 9. CDR3 nucleotides: TGCGCCAGCAGCCAAGATTCGATTAGCGGGTATCAAGAGACCCAGTACTTC. Protein: CASSQDSISGYQETQYF.

This rearrangement joins TRBV9 to TRBJ1-2, with a tentative D call TRBD1 (6 bases). Germline lookup yields CDR1 SGDLS and CDR2 YYNGEE. V was pared by 0 bases and J by 2 bases, with 14 bases between. The CDR3 sequence is 16 residues long. CDR3 protein: CASSVGGPGLNYGYTF. Written as DNA, the CDR3 is TGTGCCAGCAGCGTAGGGGGGCCCGGTCTGAACTATGGCTACACCTTC.

This chain uses TRBV7-3 with TRBJ2-1; 8 bases align to TRBD1. Germline V gives CDR1 SGHTA, CDR2 FQGTGA. CDR3 length: 16 amino acids. V lost 5 bases, J lost 2 bases, and 8 bases stayed unmatched. The CDR3 loop reads CASSPRAGGPYNEQFF. The DNA of the CDR3 is TGTGCCAGCAGCCCTAGGGCAGGGGGCCCCTACAATGAGCAGTTCTTC.